This entry describes one T cell receptor beta chain. What it binds is not known. Libraries were prepared by immunoSEQ multiplex PCR; TCRdb keeps only in-frame clonotypes and omits some of them. The sample shows about 240,000 clones, roughly four fifths of them seen only once. The data derive from a study of Tregs in tolerant kidney transplant recipients. Study observations and caveats: No direct test of biological reproducibility was done here.

Trimming removed 4 bases from V and 0 bases from J, with 9 bases in between. There are 14 residues in the CDR3. The germline V gene has CDR1 LNHDA and CDR2 SQIVND (reference sequence). The J gene is TRBJ1-1, the V gene TRBV19; no clear D gene. Sequences were obtained from CD4+ T cells from blood. The TCR was taken from a human donor in good health. The chain's CDR3 is CASSRGPMNTEAFF. The CDR3 DNA is TGTGCCAGTAGTAGAGGCCCGATGAACACTGAAGCTTTCTTT.